A single sample gave rise to the 24 T cell receptor beta chains below, sequenced in a study of PD-L1 blockade in urothelial cancer. Repertoires were generated with immunoSEQ multiplex PCR, while TCRdb's copy carries only in-frame clones and drops some. The table shows about 52,000 clones, with around four fifths occurring only once. The time point was: pretreatment peripheral blood. The starting material was PBMCs, obtained around atezolizumab (anti-PD-L1) treatment. These receptors all come from a man over 45 with urothelial cancer.

The chain joins TRBV2 to TRBJ1-5; D is possibly TRBD1 (5 bases). The V end was cut by 4 bases, the J end by 3 bases, with 19 bases between. This CDR3 is 17 amino acids long. Looked up from germline, CDR1 is SNHLY and CDR2 is FYNNEI. The CDR3 coding sequence is TGTGCCAGCAGTGTTGGTTGGGGGGGGGTATCCAATCAGCCCCAGCATTTT. It is translated as CASSVGWGGVSNQPQHF.

The rearrangement uses TRBV7-9 and TRBJ2-7, with 8 bases fitting TRBD1. Trimming at V came to 5 bases and at J to 5 bases, leaving 8 bases not matched to a gene. CDR3 length equals 14 residues. Germline V gene lookup returns CDR1 SEHNR and CDR2 FQNEAQ (reference sequence). The CDR3 reads CASSHGQGFDEQYF. In nucleotides, the CDR3 is TGTGCCAGCAGCCACGGACAGGGTTTCGACGAGCAGTACTTC.

The chain combines TRBV30 with TRBJ2-7; 8 nucleotides align to TRBD2. The V and J ends lost 3 bases and 4 bases, in that order; junction bases with no gene match: 11. The CDR3 is 15 residues long. The germline CDR1 and CDR2 sequences are GTSNPN and SVGIG (reference sequence). The CDR3 bases are TGTGCCTGGAGCAGAGCGGGGGTATCGCGGTACGAGCAGTACTTC. Protein sequence: CAWSRAGVSRYEQYF.

This clone was observed a few times. The chain joins TRBV10-3 to TRBJ2-7; TRBD1 agrees at 7 bases. V gave up 7 bases and J gave up 3 bases; unmatched junction bases: 9. Germline V lookup: CDR1 ENHRY, CDR2 SYGVKD. The CDR3 runs to 14 residues. CDR3 loop: CAITGTEGDYEQYF. For the CDR3, the DNA is TGTGCCATCACCGGGACAGAGGGGGACTACGAGCAGTACTTC.

This clone was seen once. CDR3 protein: CASSIDRSSYNEQFF. Here the CDR3 DNA reads TGTGCCAGTAGTATAGATCGGAGCTCCTACAATGAGCAGTTCTTC. The genes are TRBV19 and TRBJ2-1; D not resolved. From germline, CDR1 is LNHDA and CDR2 SQIVND (reference sequence). V lost 0 bases to trimming and J lost 0 bases, with 6 bases between them. The CDR3 has 15 amino acids.

V gene TRBV7-6 combines with J gene TRBJ2-7, with 10 nucleotides matching TRBD1. V shed 0 bases, J shed 7 bases, and the junction held 6 bases outside the gene matches. Germline assignment: CDR1 SGHVS and CDR2 FNYEAQ. The CDR3 runs 15 residues. CDR3 DNA: TGTGCCAGCAGCTTAGCCCCCTGGACAGGGGGGGAGCAGTACTTC. It yields the protein CASSLAPWTGGEQYF.

V and J are TRBV30 and TRBJ2-1; 9 nucleotides line up with TRBD1. CDR1 is GTSNPN and CDR2 is SVGIG in the germline V gene (reference sequence). The CDR3 spans 16 residues. The V gene end was trimmed by 4 bases and the J gene end by 7 bases; junction bases not matched to a gene: 14. CDR3 nucleotides: TGTGCCTGGAAACGGAAGTCGGGACAGGGCTCGAATGAGCAGTTCTTC. Protein sequence: CAWKRKSGQGSNEQFF.

The chain employs TRBV6-1 and TRBJ2-5, with TRBD2 identical over 11 bases. CDR1 is MNHNS and CDR2 is SASEGT in the germline V gene. This CDR3 has 15 amino acids. The J segment lost 1 base and the V segment lost 7 bases, leaving 5 bases of the junction unmatched. The CDR3 is CASISSGGLQETQYF. The CDR3 DNA follows: TGTGCCAGCATCTCTAGCGGGGGGCTCCAAGAGACCCAGTACTTC.

This clone was detected only once. The rearrangement links TRBV10-3 to TRBJ2-7; D is undetermined. The CDR3 contains 13 residues. The germline V gene encodes CDR1 ENHRY and CDR2 SYGVKD. Trimming cost V 8 bases and J 3 bases, with 14 bases left between them. The CDR3 reads CAIASPRGYEQYF. For the CDR3, the DNA is TGTGCCATCGCGTCTCCCAGAGGCTACGAGCAGTACTTC.

The rearrangement uses TRBV27 and TRBJ2-6, with D possibly TRBD1 on 5 matching bases. V shed 3 bases and J shed 0 bases, with 12 bases lying between them. The CDR3 consists of 17 residues. Germline V gene sequence: CDR1 MNHEY, CDR2 SMNVEV (reference sequence). CDR3 in amino acids: CASSFRRVDSGANVLTF. The CDR3 DNA reads as TGTGCCAGCAGTTTCCGCAGGGTAGACTCTGGGGCCAACGTCCTGACTTTC.

The genes are TRBV6-5 and TRBJ1-4; D is perhaps TRBD1 (5 bases). Germline assignment: CDR1 MNHEY and CDR2 SVGAGI. The CDR3 sequence is 14 residues long. V lost 10 bases, J lost 8 bases, and 20 bases lay in between. CDR3 coding DNA: TGTGCCATCGGGAGGACTCCTGAGGGGGAAAAACTGTTTTTT. It encodes CAIGRTPEGEKLFF.

CDR3 protein: CAISESAGGQGYTF. The CDR3 DNA reads TGTGCCATCAGTGAGTCGGCAGGGGGCCAGGGCTACACCTTC. This chain connects TRBV10-3 to TRBJ1-2; 8 nucleotides align to TRBD1. CDR3 size: 14 residues. With 0 bases clipped from V and 8 bases from J, the junction kept 5 bases outside the gene matches. Per the germline V gene, CDR1 is ENHRY and CDR2 is SYGVKD.

CDR3: CATSRAQGGSYNSPLHF. The CDR3 nucleotides read TGTGCCACCAGCAGGGCACAGGGGGGATCCTATAATTCACCCCTCCACTTT. This sequence joins TRBV15 and TRBJ1-6, with 8 bases matching TRBD1. The ends lost 3 bases at V and 1 base at J; junction bases unmatched: 5. The CDR3 is 17 amino acids. Looked up from germline, CDR1 is LNHNV and CDR2 is YYDKDF (reference sequence).

V and J are TRBV5-1 and TRBJ1-1; 7 positions match TRBD1. Per the germline V gene, CDR1 is SGHRS and CDR2 is YFSETQ. Germline trimming cut 4 bases from V and 4 bases from J; bases unmatched to any gene: 10. The CDR3 length is 15 residues. CDR3 in DNA: TGCGCCAGCAGCATACGACCAGGGGGAGGCACTGAAGCTTTCTTT. Its translation is CASSIRPGGGTEAFF. The variable domain in full, with the rest retrieved from reference TRBV5-1 and TRBJ1-1, is KAGVTQTPRYLIKTRGQQVTLSCSPISGHRSVSWYQQTPGQGLQFLFEYFSETQRNKGNFPGRFSGRQFSNSRSEMNVSTLELGDSALYLCASSIRPGGGTEAFFGQGTRLTVV.

The sample holds one count of this clone. This chain links TRBV6-5 with TRBJ2-7; weak D call: TRBD1 (6 bases). The CDR3 sequence is 15 residues long. The V gene's germline CDR1 is MNHEY and CDR2 SVGAGI. The V gene lost 2 bases and the J gene lost 2 bases, with 13 bases spanning the gap. The CDR3 reads CASSYTRGGAYEQYF. The CDR3 DNA follows: TGTGCCAGCAGTTACACACGAGGGGGAGCCTACGAGCAGTACTTC.

J is TRBJ1-5 and V is TRBV28; weak D call: TRBD1 (5 bases). The CDR3 is 16 residues long. Trimming removed 1 base from V and 3 bases from J, with 13 bases in between. Germline values: CDR1 MDHEN, CDR2 SYDVKM. CDR3 sequence reads: CASSLLRSGSNQPQHF. CDR3 nucleotides: TGTGCCAGCAGTTTATTAAGGTCAGGGTCCAATCAGCCCCAGCATTTT.

The chain is built from TRBV7-9 and TRBJ2-7; D call uncertain. The CDR3 spans 13 residues. V was cut by 7 bases and J by 7 bases, with 17 bases left in between. CDR1 is SEHNR and CDR2 is FQNEAQ in the germline V gene (reference sequence). Here the CDR3 DNA reads TGTGCCAGCACCGATGAGACTTTCGGGGAGCAGTACTTC. Residues: CASTDETFGEQYF.

V usage is TRBV2 and J usage is TRBJ1-3, with 8 positions matching TRBD1. The ends lost 6 bases at V and 7 bases at J; junction bases unmatched: 5. The CDR3 length is 13 residues. Germline CDR1 is SNHLY and CDR2 is FYNNEI. CDR3 amino acids: CASSGQGGNTIYF. The CDR3 DNA follows: TGTGCCAGCAGCGGACAGGGAGGGAACACCATATATTTT.

This clone showed up just a few times. The chain uses TRBV2 and TRBJ1-2, with a weak D call TRBD1 (6 bases). The V and J ends lost 2 bases and 5 bases respectively, with 24 bases between them. The CDR3 sequence is 18 residues long. Germline CDR1 SNHLY, CDR2 FYNNEI. The CDR3 protein is CASSEIGQRRSSWYGYTF. For the CDR3, the DNA is TGTGCCAGCAGTGAAATCGGACAGAGAAGGTCGTCCTGGTATGGCTACACCTTC.

This sequence joins TRBV9 and TRBJ1-3, with TRBD1 identical over 8 bases. J lost 0 bases, V lost 2 bases, and 1 base had no gene match. This CDR3 is built from 15 residues. Per germline, CDR1 SGDLS and CDR2 YYNGEE. DNA of the CDR3: TGTGCCAGCAGCGTTACAGGGGGCTCTGGAAACACCATATATTTT. Its translation: CASSVTGGSGNTIYF.

V usage is TRBV29-1 and J usage is TRBJ1-4, with no clear D. Per germline, CDR1 SQVTM and CDR2 ANQGSEA. This CDR3 spans 14 amino acids. The V gene lost 7 bases and the J gene lost 4 bases, with 16 bases spanning the gap. This CDR3 is CSARGQRGNEKLFF. CDR3 in DNA: TGCAGCGCCAGAGGGCAGCGAGGTAATGAAAAACTGTTTTTT.

V gene TRBV7-9 combines with J gene TRBJ2-7; possible D gene TRBD2, 5 bases. The CDR3 sequence is 14 residues long. V was cut by 7 bases and J by 2 bases, with 15 bases left in between. The germline gives CDR1 SEHNR, CDR2 FQNEAQ (reference sequence). CDR3 sequence: CASTPASGPYEQYF. In nucleotides, the CDR3 is TGTGCCAGCACCCCAGCCAGCGGCCCCTACGAGCAGTACTTC.

The rearrangement links TRBV10-3 to TRBJ2-1, with 13 bases identical to TRBD2. Germline loops: CDR1 ENHRY, CDR2 SYGVKD. The V segment lost 3 bases and the J segment 9 bases; nucleotides outside the gene matches: 5. CDR3 length: 15 residues. The CDR3: CAISELAGGQSEQFF. The CDR3, as DNA: TGTGCCATCAGTGAACTAGCGGGAGGGCAAAGTGAGCAGTTCTTC.

A remark on this clone: A junction end diverges from the germline sequence, so it may reflect a read error. The chain has TRBV4-1 and TRBJ1-4, with 12 positions matching TRBD1. The CDR3 is 14 residues long. Germline assignment: CDR1 MGHRA and CDR2 YSYEKL. The CDR3 protein is CASSSWDRGRRPFF. CDR3 DNA: TGCGCCAGCAGCTCCTGGGACAGGGGGCGCCGGCCTTTCTTT.